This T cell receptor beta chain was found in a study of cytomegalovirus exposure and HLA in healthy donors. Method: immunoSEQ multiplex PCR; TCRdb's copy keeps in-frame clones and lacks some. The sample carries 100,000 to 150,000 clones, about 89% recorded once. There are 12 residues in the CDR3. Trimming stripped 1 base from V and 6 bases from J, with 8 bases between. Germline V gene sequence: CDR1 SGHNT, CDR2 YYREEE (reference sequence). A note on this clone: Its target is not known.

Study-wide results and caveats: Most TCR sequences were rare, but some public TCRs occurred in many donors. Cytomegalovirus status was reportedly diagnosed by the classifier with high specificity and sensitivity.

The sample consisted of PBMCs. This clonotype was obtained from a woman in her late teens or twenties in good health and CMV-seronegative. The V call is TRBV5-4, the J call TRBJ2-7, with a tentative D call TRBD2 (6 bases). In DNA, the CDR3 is TGTGCCAGCAGCTTGCTGGGGGGCGAGCAGTACTTC. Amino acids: CASSLLGGEQYF.